The 25 T cell receptor beta chains below all came from one sample that was sequenced in a study of blood T cell repertoires in COVID-19 (dated by TCRdb to 2018 to 2020). Libraries were constructed by the immunoSEQ multiplex PCR assay. In its TCRdb copy, this immuneACCESS table keeps in-frame sequences only and misses some clones. Where compared with another copy, unresolved V genes explain less than half of these, and the others have no known cause. The sample data list about 370,000 clones, and nearly 90% of these were observed just once. Together, the top ten hold around 1.7% of the sample. Input material: PBMCs or T cells enriched from blood (not recorded which). These receptors were obtained from a woman in her thirties who had recovered from COVID-19.

This clone occurred once. J is TRBJ1-2 and V is TRBV7-2, with D possibly TRBD1 on 5 matching bases. The CDR3 has 15 amino acids. V gave up 5 bases and J gave up 6 bases, with 19 bases separating them. The V gene's germline CDR1 is SGHTA and CDR2 FQGNSA. The CDR3 DNA follows: TGTGCCAGCAGCCCGGAGCAGGGATCATTAGATGGCTACACCTTC. It codes for CASSPEQGSLDGYTF.

Comments on this clone: Compared with germline, one end of the junction differs, possibly owing to a read error. The genes are TRBV29-1 and TRBJ1-2; 9 nucleotides line up with TRBD1. Germline V gene lookup returns CDR1 SQVTM and CDR2 ANQGSEA. This CDR3 has 11 residues. CDR3 loop: CSFDRGSGNTF. The CDR3 DNA is TGCAGCTTTGACAGGGGGAGTGGCAACACCTTC.

The table lists this clone with a count of one. The V gene is TRBV7-2, the J gene TRBJ2-7, with 7 bases fitting TRBD2. The CDR3 covers 15 residues. Looked up from germline, CDR1 is SGHTA and CDR2 is FQGNSA. V lost 5 bases, J lost 5 bases, and 12 bases stayed unmatched. This chain's CDR3 is CASSPEGGDYHEQYF. In nucleotides, the CDR3 is TGTGCCAGCAGCCCCGAGGGAGGGGACTACCACGAGCAGTACTTC.

This clone was seen only once. The chain employs TRBV18 and TRBJ2-4, with D tentatively TRBD1 (5 bases). V was cut by 2 bases and J by 8 bases, with 13 bases left in between. Per germline, CDR1 KGHSH and CDR2 LQKENI. The CDR3 has 14 amino acids. The CDR3 spells CASSPGHPKDIQYF. CDR3 in DNA: TGTGCCAGCTCACCAGGACACCCAAAGGACATTCAGTACTTC. Using reference TRBV18 and TRBJ2-4 for the parts outside the CDR3, the full variable domain is NAGVMQNPRHLVRRRGQEARLRCSPMKGHSHVYWYRQLPEEGLKFMVYLQKENIIDESGMPKERFSAEFPKEGPSILRIQQVVRGDSAAYFCASSPGHPKDIQYFGAGTRLSVL.

This clone appeared a single time. The V and J genes are TRBV18 and TRBJ1-1, with D tentatively TRBD1 (5 bases). The CDR3 loop spans 13 amino acids. The V gene lost 2 bases and the J gene lost 4 bases, with 8 bases spanning the gap. The germline gives CDR1 KGHSH, CDR2 LQKENI. CDR3 protein: CASSPKGRTEAFF. CDR3 coding DNA: TGTGCCAGCTCACCAAAGGGGCGCACTGAAGCTTTCTTT.

V is TRBV5-1 and J is TRBJ2-7; 7 nucleotides agree with TRBD2. The CDR3 length is 15 residues. Germline trimming cut 4 bases from V and 2 bases from J; bases unmatched to any gene: 9. Germline V CDR1 and CDR2: SGHRS, YFSETQ. CDR3 sequence: CASSQAGTNAYEQYF. DNA of the CDR3: TGCGCCAGCAGCCAGGCCGGGACTAATGCCTACGAGCAGTACTTC.

The J gene is TRBJ2-2, the V gene TRBV5-1; D uncertain. The V end lost 0 bases, the J end lost 7 bases, and 13 bases lay between the germline ends. The CDR3 covers 15 residues. Germline CDR1 reads SGHRS; CDR2 reads YFSETQ. CDR3 region: CASSLGAGVIGELFF. The CDR3 DNA reads TGCGCCAGCAGCTTGGGGGCAGGTGTGATCGGGGAGCTGTTTTTT.

The chain combines TRBV28 with TRBJ1-4; tentatively, D is TRBD1 (5 bases). This CDR3 has 15 residues. Germline lookup yields CDR1 MDHEN and CDR2 SYDVKM. V lost 6 bases and J lost 1, with 12 bases in between. DNA for the CDR3: TGTGCCAGCAGCCCCGGGGGGAGAACTAATGAAAAACTGTTTTTT. Translated, it gives CASSPGGRTNEKLFF.

The V call is TRBV30, the J call TRBJ2-5; D may be TRBD2 (5 bases). The germline V and J ends were trimmed by 1 base and 1 base, with 13 bases remaining between them. Germline V gives CDR1 GTSNPN, CDR2 SVGIG (reference sequence). This CDR3 region has 15 residues. The CDR3 here is CAWSGSETSQETQYF. In DNA, the CDR3 is TGTGCCTGGAGTGGTAGCGAGACTTCCCAAGAGACCCAGTACTTC.

This clone was observed a single time. This chain joins TRBV9 and TRBJ2-3; a weak D match, TRBD2 (7 bases). Germline CDR1 and CDR2: SGDLS and YYNGEE. V was clipped by 0 bases and J by 1 base, with 15 bases between them. This CDR3 spans 17 amino acids. This CDR3 reads CASSVVGGARGTDTQYF. CDR3 coding DNA: TGTGCCAGCAGCGTAGTGGGGGGGGCCCGCGGCACAGATACGCAGTATTTT.

The rearrangement uses TRBV5-4 and TRBJ1-1; 7 bases fit TRBD1. The germline V gene has CDR1 SGHNT and CDR2 YYREEE (reference sequence). With 1 base clipped from V and 2 bases from J, the junction kept 5 bases outside the gene matches. There are 15 residues in the CDR3. The CDR3 nucleotides are TGTGCCAGCAGCTTGCCCTACAGGGGAAACACTGAAGCTTTCTTT. Protein product: CASSLPYRGNTEAFF.

This clone is a singleton in its sample. The chain couples TRBV28 to TRBJ2-7; 7 positions agree with TRBD2. The V and J ends lost 7 bases and 6 bases, in that order; junction bases with no gene match: 12. In germline, CDR1 is MDHEN, CDR2 SYDVKM. The CDR3 is made up of 14 amino acids. The CDR3 loop reads CASTLLGGVGEQYF. CDR3 nucleotides: TGTGCCAGCACCCTGTTGGGAGGGGTTGGCGAGCAGTACTTC.

CDR3 nucleotide sequence: TGTGCCAGCAGCCAAGACGTGTCGGGTAATGAGCAGTTCTTC. Protein sequence: CASSQDVSGNEQFF. V and J are TRBV4-2 and TRBJ2-1; D unresolved. Between the trimmed V and J ends, which lost 0 bases and 7 bases, there was a span of 10 bases. CDR1 is LGHNA, CDR2 YNFKEQ, per germline. This CDR3 has 14 amino acids.

This clone was detected once. The rearrangement links TRBV20-1 to TRBJ2-7, with a weak D call TRBD1 (6 bases). Looked up from germline, CDR1 is DFQATT and CDR2 is SNEGSKA (reference sequence). This CDR3 comprises 14 residues. V shed 3 bases and J shed 3 bases, with 15 bases lying between them. CDR3 in DNA: TGCAGTGCTAGTTTTACAGGGTCCTACTACGAGCAGTACTTC. Translation: CSASFTGSYYEQYF.

This clone was seen a single time. V usage is TRBV19 and J usage is TRBJ2-3; no clear D. Trimming shortened V by 4 bases and J by 4 bases, and 6 bases separated the two germline ends. Germline V gives CDR1 LNHDA, CDR2 SQIVND (reference sequence). CDR3 length: 12 amino acids. CDR3: CASSTSADTQYF. The CDR3 DNA follows: TGTGCCAGTAGTACTTCCGCAGATACGCAGTATTTT.

A few counts support this clone. The rearrangement joins TRBV9 to TRBJ1-2; D uncertain. From germline, CDR1 is SGDLS and CDR2 YYNGEE. V lost 0 bases, J lost 0 bases, and 12 bases lay in between. CDR3 length equals 16 residues. The CDR3 DNA reads as TGTGCCAGCAGCGTAGGCCCCCCCGAGGCTAACTATGGCTACACCTTC. As protein: CASSVGPPEANYGYTF.

In its sample, this clone was seen a few times. The rearrangement joins TRBV28 to TRBJ1-2, with D perhaps TRBD1 (6 bases). The CDR3 spans 12 residues. V was cut by 2 bases and J by 7 bases, with 8 bases left in between. Germline CDR1 reads MDHEN; CDR2 reads SYDVKM. The CDR3 protein is CASSLTRGGYTF. The CDR3 DNA reads TGTGCCAGCAGTTTAACCAGGGGTGGCTACACCTTC.

This chain links TRBV5-6 with TRBJ2-5; 12 bases are a match to TRBD1. Germline-derived CDR1 and CDR2 are SGHDT and YYEEEE. J gave up 5 bases and V 3 bases, and 8 bases lay outside the gene matches. CDR3 length equals 16 residues. The CDR3 bases are TGTGCCAGCAGCTCGGCCGGGACAGGGGGCTACGAGACCCAGTACTTC. The encoded protein is CASSSAGTGGYETQYF.

J is TRBJ1-6 and V is TRBV11-3; D not certain. V was trimmed by 5 bases and J by 8 bases, leaving 10 bases between them. This CDR3 has 13 amino acids. Germline V gives CDR1 SGHNT, CDR2 YENEEA. The CDR3 bases are TGTGCCAGCAGCCTTAGCCGAGATTCACCCCTCCACTTT. It yields the protein CASSLSRDSPLHF.

The chain recombines TRBV15 with TRBJ2-3; a weak D match, TRBD1 (5 bases). The V end lost 6 bases, the J end lost 4 bases, and 17 bases lay between the germline ends. This CDR3 has 15 amino acids. Germline CDR1 LNHNV, CDR2 YYDKDF (reference sequence). This chain's CDR3 is CATSGKGLGADTQYF. CDR3 bases: TGTGCCACCAGTGGAAAGGGTTTAGGGGCAGATACGCAGTATTTT.

This chain connects TRBV7-9 to TRBJ1-2, with TRBD1 identical over 8 bases. The length of the CDR3 is 17 residues. V shed 0 bases, J shed 2 bases, and the junction held 8 bases outside the gene matches. Germline lookup yields CDR1 SEHNR and CDR2 FQNEAQ (reference sequence). The CDR3 sequence is CASSLAPTGDPNYGYTF. Here the CDR3 DNA reads TGTGCCAGCAGCTTAGCCCCGACAGGGGATCCCAACTATGGCTACACCTTC.

The V gene is TRBV7-6, the J gene TRBJ2-1, with 7 bases lining up with TRBD2. Germline V gene data show CDR1 as SGHVS and CDR2 as FNYEAQ. V lost 0 bases, J lost 4 bases, and 3 bases stayed unmatched. The length of the CDR3 is 15 residues. The CDR3 here is CASSLAGGEYNEQFF. The CDR3 DNA is TGTGCCAGCAGCTTAGCGGGGGGGGAGTACAATGAGCAGTTCTTC.

In this sample, this clone turned up a few times. V usage is TRBV7-2 and J usage is TRBJ2-7; 7 positions agree with TRBD1. Germline V gene sequence: CDR1 SGHTA, CDR2 FQGNSA. The V gene end was trimmed by 10 bases and the J gene end by 3 bases; junction bases not matched to a gene: 12. The CDR3 has 14 residues. Written as DNA, the CDR3 is TGTGCCACCCACCCCGGGACAGTTCACTACGAGCAGTACTTC. It is translated as CATHPGTVHYEQYF.

This clone has a single count. The gene calls are TRBV3-1 (or the pseudogene TRBV3-2) and TRBJ2-5; 11 positions match TRBD2. Germline V gives CDR1 LGHDT, CDR2 YNNKEL (reference sequence). V lost 4 bases and J lost 4; bases outside the gene matches: 5. The CDR3 length is 15 residues. The CDR3 sequence: CASSLTSGRAETQYF. The CDR3 DNA sequence: TGTGCCAGCAGCCTTACTAGCGGGAGAGCAGAGACCCAGTACTTC.

This rearrangement joins TRBV3-1 (or the pseudogene TRBV3-2) to TRBJ1-5, with unresolved D. From germline, CDR1 is LGHDT and CDR2 YNNKEL (reference sequence). Between the trimmed V and J ends, which lost 0 bases and 2 bases, there was a span of 14 bases. The CDR3 is 17 residues long. CDR3 coding DNA: TGTGCCAGCAGCCAAGATGCGGCAGGAGGAGGCAATCAGCCCCAGCATTTT. Residues: CASSQDAAGGGNQPQHF.